Listed below are T cell receptor beta chains from one sample, sequenced in a study of T cell changes during pregnancy in multiple sclerosis. TCRdb keeps only in-frame clones here, not all; method: immunoSEQ multiplex PCR. Of tens of thousands of clones in the sample, more than 85% are singletons; the top ten hold around 7%. Material: CD8+ T cells from peripheral blood mononuclear cells, obtained in the first trimester of pregnancy. The source is a female donor with multiple sclerosis, enrolled in a pregnancy study. CDR3s include the opening cysteine and the closing phenylalanine or tryptophan. Each record gives: J gene, D gene, V gene, CDR3 protein. D genes are given only for firm matches.

>TRBJ1-5|TRBD1|TRBV5-8
CASSSDRGRRPQHF
>TRBJ2-7|TRBD2|TRBV27
CASSLLAGAYEQYF
>TRBJ2-3|TRBD2|TRBV6-6
CASSWLAEPTGDTQYF
>TRBJ1-2|TRBD1|TRBV6-5
CASSTAGTANYGYTF
>TRBJ2-5|TRBD2|TRBV6-5
CASSYSTRETETQYF
>TRBJ1-2|TRBD1|TRBV7-9
CASSLRDRGGLEYGYTF
>TRBJ1-1|TRBD1|TRBV4-1
CASSQHRGNSNTEAFF
>TRBJ2-3|TRBD2|TRBV18
CASRKRESPDTQYF
>TRBJ1-2|.|TRBV11-1
CASSLLGGYGYTF
>TRBJ2-4|TRBD1|TRBV5-6
CASSSLTGGKNIQYF
>TRBJ1-1|.|TRBV27
CASSFAGNTEAFF
>TRBJ2-2|TRBD1|TRBV11-3
CASSWTGGVANTGELFF
>TRBJ1-5|TRBD1|TRBV28
CASSPGQGARQPQHF
>TRBJ2-7|TRBD1|TRBV7-9
CASSSSRTGPYEQYF
>TRBJ2-1|TRBD2|TRBV7-6
CASSPRTSLTEYNEQFF
>TRBJ1-2|TRBD1|TRBV6-6
CASSSRTGWDDGYTF
>TRBJ2-7|TRBD1|TRBV11-3
CASSSDRYEQYF
>TRBJ2-1|TRBD2|TRBV7-2
CASSLEVAGMYQFF
>TRBJ2-7|TRBD1|TRBV12-5
CASGLVPGTGHYEQYF
>TRBJ2-2|.|TRBV27
CASSFGDRGAYTGELFF
>TRBJ2-1|TRBD2|TRBV7-3
CASSKLAGGPNEQFF
>TRBJ2-3|.|TRBV6-5
CASSFSEFTDTQYF
>TRBJ2-7|TRBD1|TRBV27
CASRDRAYEQYF
>TRBJ1-1|.|TRBV9
CASSAGEGTEAFF
>TRBJ1-2|.|TRBV21-1
CASSKGDRPRGYGYTF
>TRBJ2-5|.|TRBV11-2
CASSNNPQETQYF
>TRBJ2-7|.|TRBV19
CASSSPGGYYEQYF
>TRBJ2-7|.|TRBV6-5
CASSYSPSRSYEQYF
>TRBJ2-3|TRBD2|TRBV4-3
CASSQDWEREFTDTQYF
>TRBJ2-5|TRBD1|TRBV5-8
CASSLTMDREETQYF
>TRBJ2-1|.|TRBV6-1
CASSETNGQYNEQFF
>TRBJ2-3|.|TRBV19
CASSRLPGQVSTDTQYF
>TRBJ2-7|TRBD2|TRBV13
CASSSAPGLANYEQYF
>TRBJ2-7|TRBD2|TRBV29-1
CSVGDGTRAYEQYF
>TRBJ2-3|TRBD1|TRBV11-1
CASSYYRGSTDTQYF
>TRBJ2-7|TRBD2|TRBV14
CASSSSGRNSYEQYF
>TRBJ2-7|.|TRBV29-1
CSVEGQSYEQYF
>TRBJ2-3|.|TRBV27
CASSFGQASTDTQYF
>TRBJ2-5|.|TRBV7-2
CASSLVSEETQYF
>TRBJ1-2|TRBD1|TRBV19
CASSWDGQGNYGYTF
>TRBJ1-1|TRBD1|TRBV7-9
CASSPHHIAGGGTEAFF
>TRBJ2-7|.|TRBV6-5
CASSSYAGSTYEQYF
>TRBJ2-1|.|TRBV6-5
CASSLDRNNEQFF
>TRBJ2-2|TRBD1|TRBV7-2
CASSLIGQGAKTRAGELFF
>TRBJ1-5|.|TRBV7-6
CASSPNSNQPQHF